Below are 6 T cell receptor beta chains sequenced from a single sample in a study of blood T cell repertoires in COVID-19. TCRdb's table, derived via immunoSEQ multiplex PCR, lists solely in-frame clones and lacks some. Of 200,000 to 300,000 clones listed, 85% to 90% are singletons. Sequenced input: peripheral blood. All receptors derive from a woman aged 40 to 50 with acute or convalescent COVID-19.

The chain couples TRBV5-1 to TRBJ2-1, with D possibly TRBD1 on 6 matching bases. Trimming removed 0 bases from V and 3 bases from J, with 13 bases in between. The CDR3 is 16 residues long. CDR1 is SGHRS and CDR2 is YFSETQ in the germline V gene. DNA for the CDR3: TGCGCCAGCAGCTTGGAAAGGGGCAGGGGCTACAATGAGCAGTTCTTC. Protein: CASSLERGRGYNEQFF.

The rearrangement links TRBV25-1 to TRBJ2-3, with 7 bases that match TRBD2. V was pared by 6 bases and J by 11 bases, with 14 bases of the junction left unmatched. Looked up from germline, CDR1 is MGHDK and CDR2 is SYGVNS. The CDR3 length is 14 residues. CDR3 sequence reads: CASRMAGDLVGQYF. The DNA for the CDR3 is TGTGCCAGCAGGATGGCGGGGGACCTAGTGGGGCAGTATTTT.

The chain links TRBV7-9 to TRBJ1-1; 8 bases are a match to TRBD1. The J segment lost 5 bases and the V segment lost 6 bases, leaving 8 bases of the junction unmatched. Germline CDR1 is SEHNR and CDR2 is FQNEAQ (reference sequence). The CDR3 extends over 14 amino acids. The CDR3 loop reads CASSSGGAGTEAFF. CDR3 DNA: TGTGCCAGCAGTTCAGGGGGCGCAGGGACTGAAGCTTTCTTT.

The chain employs TRBV7-3 and TRBJ2-1, with D possibly matching TRBD1 (6 bases). The V end lost 5 bases, the J end lost 3 bases, and 14 bases lay between the germline ends. Germline loops: CDR1 SGHTA, CDR2 FQGTGA. The CDR3 spans 15 residues. The CDR3 sequence is CASSPTGDNYNEQFF. The CDR3, as DNA: TGTGCCAGCAGCCCTACCGGGGACAACTACAATGAGCAGTTCTTC.

This clone came up a few times. The gene calls are TRBV6-1 and TRBJ2-5; D gene unclear. The CDR3 consists of 15 residues. The germline V and J ends were trimmed by 2 bases and 4 bases, with 14 bases remaining between them. Germline V CDR1 and CDR2: MNHNS, SASEGT. As DNA, the CDR3 is TGTGCCAGCAGTGAATTGGCGGTCGGATCAGAGACCCAGTACTTC. Amino acids: CASSELAVGSETQYF.

V is TRBV14 and J is TRBJ2-2; 9 bases are shared with TRBD1. Looked up from germline, CDR1 is SGHDN and CDR2 is FVKESK. The CDR3 has 18 amino acids. The V gene end was trimmed by 0 bases and the J gene end by 0 bases; junction bases not matched to a gene: 5. The DNA for the CDR3 is TGTGCCAGCAGCCAAGATGAGAGACAGGGGGCGAACACCGGGGAGCTGTTTTTT. Its translation is CASSQDERQGANTGELFF.